The source of this T cell receptor beta chain is a study of T cells in Graves' hyperthyroidism and ophthalmopathy. This clonotype was recorded at least ten times. The ends lost 3 bases at V and 6 bases at J; junction bases unmatched: 10. CDR1 is SGHDT and CDR2 is YYEEEE in the germline V gene. CDR3 length: 16 amino acids. Amplification of TCR beta CDR3 regions used RNA as the template. The HTBI set primed first-round TCR CDR3 RT-PCR. TCRdb analysed the multiplex PCR reads with MiXCR anew, one entry per CDR3 protein. The sample has hundreds of thousands of distinct CDR3 sequences; under 15% are singletons. Thyroid ultrasound and orbital computed tomography, with clinical symptoms and serum thyroxine and TRAb, informed diagnoses. The authors obtained PBMCs from about 9.5 ml of fresh peripheral blood.

V usage is TRBV5-6 and J usage is TRBJ1-4; TRBD1 matches 8 bases. Source material: blood. This clonotype originated in a woman between 18 and 30 years old with Graves' hyperthyroidism. CDR3 nucleotides: TGTGCCAGCAGCTCCCATGGACAGGGAGATGATGAAAAACTGTTTTTT. Residues: CASSSHGQGDDEKLFF.